A single TCR beta chain is shown here with its context. The sample is drawn from a study of T cells in Graves' hyperthyroidism and ophthalmopathy. TCR beta CDR3 regions were amplified from RNA. A first-round RT-PCR of the TCR CDR3 used the HTBI primer set. TCRdb processed the multiplex PCR reads anew with MiXCR; each CDR3 protein has one entry. The sample comprises hundreds of thousands of distinct CDR3 sequences, 15% to 20% of which are singletons, and over 45% rests with the top ten. Trimming left V 6 bases short and J 2 bases short, with 13 bases between. CDR1 is SQVTM and CDR2 is ANQGSEA in the germline V gene. This CDR3 region has 13 residues. The authors obtained PBMCs from around 11 ml of fresh peripheral blood.

The source material was blood. V usage is TRBV29-1 and J usage is TRBJ1-1; weak D call: TRBD1 (6 bases). The sequence was obtained from a middle-aged man with Graves' ophthalmopathy. CDR3 sequence: CSVRRGANTEAFF. The CDR3 DNA sequence: TGCAGCGTACGGAGGGGGGCTAACACTGAAGCTTTCTTT.